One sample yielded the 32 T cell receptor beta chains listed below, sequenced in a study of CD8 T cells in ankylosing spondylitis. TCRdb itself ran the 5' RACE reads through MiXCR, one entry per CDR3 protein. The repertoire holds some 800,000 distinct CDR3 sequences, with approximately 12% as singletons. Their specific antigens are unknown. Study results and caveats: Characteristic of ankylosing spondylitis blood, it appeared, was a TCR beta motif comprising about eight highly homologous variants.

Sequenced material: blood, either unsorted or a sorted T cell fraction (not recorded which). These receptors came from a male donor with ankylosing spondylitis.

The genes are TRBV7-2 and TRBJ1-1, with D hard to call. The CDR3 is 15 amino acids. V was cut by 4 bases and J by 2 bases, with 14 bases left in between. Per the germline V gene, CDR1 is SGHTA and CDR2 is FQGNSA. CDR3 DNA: TGTGCCAGCAGCTACCGCCACGGGCAAAACACTGAAGCTTTCTTT. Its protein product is CASSYRHGQNTEAFF.

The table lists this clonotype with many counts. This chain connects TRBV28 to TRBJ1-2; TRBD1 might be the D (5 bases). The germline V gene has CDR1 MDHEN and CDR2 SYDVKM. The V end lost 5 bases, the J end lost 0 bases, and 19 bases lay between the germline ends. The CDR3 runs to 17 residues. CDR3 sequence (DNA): TGTGCCAGCAGTCGCCAAAGGTGGGGCAGTCCTAACTATGGCTACACCTTC. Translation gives CASSRQRWGSPNYGYTF.

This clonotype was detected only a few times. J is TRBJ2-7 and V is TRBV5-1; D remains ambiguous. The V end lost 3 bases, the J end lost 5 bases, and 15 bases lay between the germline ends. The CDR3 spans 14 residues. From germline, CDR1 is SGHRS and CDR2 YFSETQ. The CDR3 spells CASSWTGQVDEQYF. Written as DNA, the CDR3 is TGCGCCAGCAGCTGGACGGGTCAAGTCGACGAGCAGTACTTC.

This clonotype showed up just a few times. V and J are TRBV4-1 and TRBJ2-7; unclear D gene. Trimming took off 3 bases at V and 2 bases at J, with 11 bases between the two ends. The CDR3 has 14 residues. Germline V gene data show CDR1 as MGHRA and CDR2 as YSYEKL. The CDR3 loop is CASSHGGRAYEQYF. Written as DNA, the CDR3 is TGCGCCAGCAGCCACGGCGGACGAGCCTACGAGCAGTACTTC.

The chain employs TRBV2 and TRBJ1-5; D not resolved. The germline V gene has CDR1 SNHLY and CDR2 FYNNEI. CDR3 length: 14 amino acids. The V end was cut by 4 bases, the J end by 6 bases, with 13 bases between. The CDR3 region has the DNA TGTGCCAGCAGTGGGTCTCGGATAGGTCAGCCCCAGCATTTT. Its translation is CASSGSRIGQPQHF. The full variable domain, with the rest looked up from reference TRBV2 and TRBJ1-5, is EPEVTQTPSHQVTQMGQEVILRCVPISNHLYFYWYRQILGQKVEFLVSFYNNEISEKSEIFDDQFSVERPDGSNFTLKIRSTKLEDSAMYFCASSGSRIGQPQHFGDGTRLSIL.

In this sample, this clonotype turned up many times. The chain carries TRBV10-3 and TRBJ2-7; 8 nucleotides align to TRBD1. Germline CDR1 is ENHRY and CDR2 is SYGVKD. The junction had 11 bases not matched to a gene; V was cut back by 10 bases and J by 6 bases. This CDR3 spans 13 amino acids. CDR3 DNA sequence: TGTGCCACGCGGGGACAGGTACATATCGAGCAGTACTTC. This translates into CATRGQVHIEQYF.

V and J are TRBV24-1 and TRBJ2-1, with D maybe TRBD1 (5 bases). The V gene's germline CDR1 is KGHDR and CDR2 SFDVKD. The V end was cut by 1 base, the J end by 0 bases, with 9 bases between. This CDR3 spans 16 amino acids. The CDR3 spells CATSDLQASSYNEQFF. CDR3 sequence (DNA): TGTGCCACCAGTGATTTACAGGCCAGCTCCTACAATGAGCAGTTCTTC.

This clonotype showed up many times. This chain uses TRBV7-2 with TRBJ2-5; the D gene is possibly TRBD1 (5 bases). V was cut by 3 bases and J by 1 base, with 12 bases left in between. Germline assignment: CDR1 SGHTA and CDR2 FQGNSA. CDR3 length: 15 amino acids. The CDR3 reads CASSFSRTFQETQYF. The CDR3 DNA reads TGTGCCAGCAGCTTCTCTCGGACATTCCAAGAGACCCAGTACTTC.

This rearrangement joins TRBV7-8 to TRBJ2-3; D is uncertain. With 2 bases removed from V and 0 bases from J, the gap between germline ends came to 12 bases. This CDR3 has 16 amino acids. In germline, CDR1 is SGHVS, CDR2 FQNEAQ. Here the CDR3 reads CASSLRSPASTDTQYF. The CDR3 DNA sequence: TGTGCCAGCAGCTTAAGGTCGCCGGCGAGCACAGATACGCAGTATTTT. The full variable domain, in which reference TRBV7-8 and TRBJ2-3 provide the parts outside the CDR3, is GAGVSQSPRYKVAKRGQDVALRCDPISGHVSLFWYQQALGQGPEFLTYFQNEAQLDKSGLPSDRFFAERPEGSVSTLKIQRTQQEDSAVYLCASSLRSPASTDTQYFGPGTRLTVL.

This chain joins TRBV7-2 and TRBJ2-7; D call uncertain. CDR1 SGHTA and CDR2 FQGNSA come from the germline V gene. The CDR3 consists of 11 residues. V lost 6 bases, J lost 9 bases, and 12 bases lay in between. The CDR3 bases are TGTGCCAGCAGTATCTACGAAGGGCAGTACTTC. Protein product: CASSIYEGQYF. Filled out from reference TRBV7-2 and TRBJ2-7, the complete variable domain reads GAGVSQSPSNKVTEKGKDVELRCDPISGHTALYWYRQSLGQGLEFLIYFQGNSAPDKSGLPSDRFSAERTGGSVSTLTIQRTQQEDSAVYLCASSIYEGQYFGPGTRLTVT.

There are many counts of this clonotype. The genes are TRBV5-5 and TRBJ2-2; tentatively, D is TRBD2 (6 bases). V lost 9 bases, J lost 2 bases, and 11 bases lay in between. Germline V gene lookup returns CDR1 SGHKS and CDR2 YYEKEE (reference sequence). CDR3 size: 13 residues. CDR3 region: CAIARDNTGELFF. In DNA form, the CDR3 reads TGTGCCATTGCGCGGGACAACACCGGGGAGCTGTTTTTT.

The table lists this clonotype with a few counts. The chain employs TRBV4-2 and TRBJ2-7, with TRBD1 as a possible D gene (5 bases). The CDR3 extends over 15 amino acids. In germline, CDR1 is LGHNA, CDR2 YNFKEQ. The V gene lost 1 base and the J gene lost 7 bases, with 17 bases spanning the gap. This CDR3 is CASSQGGPDRKEQYF. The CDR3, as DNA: TGTGCCAGCAGCCAAGGGGGCCCCGACAGAAAGGAGCAGTACTTC.

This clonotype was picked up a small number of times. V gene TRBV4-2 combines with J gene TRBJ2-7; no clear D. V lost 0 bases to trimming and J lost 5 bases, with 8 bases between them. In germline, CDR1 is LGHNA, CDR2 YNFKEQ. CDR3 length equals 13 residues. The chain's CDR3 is CASSQDPQDEQYF. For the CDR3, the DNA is TGTGCCAGCAGCCAAGATCCCCAGGACGAGCAGTACTTC.

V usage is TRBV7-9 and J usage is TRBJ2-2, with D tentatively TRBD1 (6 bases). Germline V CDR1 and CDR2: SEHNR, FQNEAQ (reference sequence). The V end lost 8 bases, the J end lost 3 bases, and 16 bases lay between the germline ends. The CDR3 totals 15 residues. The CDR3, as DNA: TGTGCCAGCTGCGCGCCCAGGGGACACACCGGGGAGCTGTTTTTT. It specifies CASCAPRGHTGELFF.

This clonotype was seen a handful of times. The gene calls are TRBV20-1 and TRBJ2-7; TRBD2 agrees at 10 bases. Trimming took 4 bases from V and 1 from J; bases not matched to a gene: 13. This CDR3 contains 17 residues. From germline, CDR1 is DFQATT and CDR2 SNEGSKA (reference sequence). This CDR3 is CSATPSGGHSDSYEQYF. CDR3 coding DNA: TGCAGTGCTACCCCTAGCGGGGGCCACTCCGATTCCTACGAGCAGTACTTC.

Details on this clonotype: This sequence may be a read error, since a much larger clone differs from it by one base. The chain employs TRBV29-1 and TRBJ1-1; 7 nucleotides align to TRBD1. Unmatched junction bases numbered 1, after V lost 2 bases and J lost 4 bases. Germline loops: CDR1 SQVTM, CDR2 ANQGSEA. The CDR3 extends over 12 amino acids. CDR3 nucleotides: TGCAGCGTTGAAAGGGACAGCACTGAAGCTTTCTTT. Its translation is CSVERDSTEAFF.

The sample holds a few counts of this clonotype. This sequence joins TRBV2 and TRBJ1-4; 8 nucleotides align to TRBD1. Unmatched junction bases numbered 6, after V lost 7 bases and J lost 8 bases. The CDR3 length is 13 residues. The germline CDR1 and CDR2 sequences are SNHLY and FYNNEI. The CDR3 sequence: CASTGGEEEKLFF. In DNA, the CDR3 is TGTGCCAGCACAGGGGGCGAAGAGGAAAAACTGTTTTTT.

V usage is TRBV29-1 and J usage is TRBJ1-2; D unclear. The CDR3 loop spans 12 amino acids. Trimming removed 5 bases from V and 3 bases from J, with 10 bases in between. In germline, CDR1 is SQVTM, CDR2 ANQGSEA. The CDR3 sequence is CSVRIGDYGYTF. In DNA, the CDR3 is TGCAGCGTTAGGATCGGGGACTATGGCTACACCTTC. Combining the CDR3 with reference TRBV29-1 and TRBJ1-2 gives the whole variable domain SAVISQKPSRDICQRGTSLTIQCQVDSQVTMMFWYRQQPGQSLTLIATANQGSEATYESGFVIDKFPISRPNLTFSTLTVSNMSPEDSSIYLCSVRIGDYGYTFGSGTRLTVV.

The DNA of the CDR3 is TGCGCCAGCAGTCAATTAAACGTGGGTCCCACGGTGGCTAATCAGCCCCAGCATTTT. Amino acids: CASSQLNVGPTVANQPQHF. The chain recombines TRBV23-1 with TRBJ1-5, with no clear D. TRBV23-1 counts as an open reading frame of uncertain function. This CDR3 has 19 amino acids. V lost 1 base to trimming and J lost 4 bases, with 23 bases between them.

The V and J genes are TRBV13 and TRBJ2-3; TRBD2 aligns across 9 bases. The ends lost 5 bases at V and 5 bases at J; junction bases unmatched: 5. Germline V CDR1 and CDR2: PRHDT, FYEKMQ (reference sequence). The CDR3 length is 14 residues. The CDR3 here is CASSQRREGDTQYF. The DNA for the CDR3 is TGTGCCAGCAGCCAGAGGCGGGAGGGAGATACGCAGTATTTT.

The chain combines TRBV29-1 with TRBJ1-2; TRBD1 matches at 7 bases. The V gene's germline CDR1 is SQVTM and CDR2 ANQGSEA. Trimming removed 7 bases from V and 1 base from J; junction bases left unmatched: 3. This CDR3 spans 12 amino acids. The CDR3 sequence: CSGGQSNYGYTF. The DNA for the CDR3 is TGCAGCGGGGGACAGAGTAACTATGGCTACACCTTC. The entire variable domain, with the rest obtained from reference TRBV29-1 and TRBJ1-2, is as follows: SAVISQKPSRDICQRGTSLTIQCQVDSQVTMMFWYRQQPGQSLTLIATANQGSEATYESGFVIDKFPISRPNLTFSTLTVSNMSPEDSSIYLCSGGQSNYGYTFGSGTRLTVV.

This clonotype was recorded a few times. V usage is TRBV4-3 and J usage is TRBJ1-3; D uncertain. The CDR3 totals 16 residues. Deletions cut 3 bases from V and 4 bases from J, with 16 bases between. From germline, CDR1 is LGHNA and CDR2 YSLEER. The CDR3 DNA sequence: TGCGCCAGCAGCCACCCAAGTTTGGTCAGGGGAAACACCATATATTTT. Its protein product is CASSHPSLVRGNTIYF.

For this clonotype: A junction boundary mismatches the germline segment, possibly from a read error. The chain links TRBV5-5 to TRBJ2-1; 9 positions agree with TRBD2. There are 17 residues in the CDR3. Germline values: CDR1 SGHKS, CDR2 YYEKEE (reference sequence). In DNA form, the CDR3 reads TGTGCCAGAAGCTGGGAGCCTAGCGGGGCCTCCTACAATGAGCAGTTCTTC. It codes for CARSWEPSGASYNEQFF.

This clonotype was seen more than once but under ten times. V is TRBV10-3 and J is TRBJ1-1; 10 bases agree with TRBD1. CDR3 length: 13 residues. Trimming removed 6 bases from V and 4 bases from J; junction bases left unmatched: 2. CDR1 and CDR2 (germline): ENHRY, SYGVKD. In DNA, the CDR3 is TGTGCCATCAGCCGGGACAGGGGCACTGAAGCTTTCTTT. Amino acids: CAISRDRGTEAFF.

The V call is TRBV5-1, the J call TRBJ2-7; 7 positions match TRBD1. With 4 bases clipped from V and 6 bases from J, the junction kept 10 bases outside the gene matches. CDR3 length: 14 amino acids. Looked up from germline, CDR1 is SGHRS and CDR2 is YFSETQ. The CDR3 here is CASSPHHDRAEQYF. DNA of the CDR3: TGCGCCAGCAGCCCGCATCACGACAGGGCCGAGCAGTACTTC.

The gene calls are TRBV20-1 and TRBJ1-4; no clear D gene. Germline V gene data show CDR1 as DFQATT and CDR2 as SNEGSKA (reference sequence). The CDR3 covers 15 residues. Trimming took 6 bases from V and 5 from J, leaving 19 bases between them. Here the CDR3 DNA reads TGCAGTGCGTCACGACCAAGGGTCGCGAATGAAAAACTGTTTTTT. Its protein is CSASRPRVANEKLFF.

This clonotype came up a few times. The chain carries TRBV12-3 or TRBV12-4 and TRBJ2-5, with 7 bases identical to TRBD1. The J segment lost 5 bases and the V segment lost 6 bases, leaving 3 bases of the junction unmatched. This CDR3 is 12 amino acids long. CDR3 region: CASRDRKETQYF. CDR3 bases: TGTGCCAGCAGGGACAGGAAGGAGACCCAGTACTTC.

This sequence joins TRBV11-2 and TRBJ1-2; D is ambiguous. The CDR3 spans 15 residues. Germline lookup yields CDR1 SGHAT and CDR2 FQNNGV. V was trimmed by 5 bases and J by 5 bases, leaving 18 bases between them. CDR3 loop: CASSPTIGIIYGYTF. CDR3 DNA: TGTGCCAGCAGCCCAACGATTGGGATAATTTATGGCTACACCTTC.

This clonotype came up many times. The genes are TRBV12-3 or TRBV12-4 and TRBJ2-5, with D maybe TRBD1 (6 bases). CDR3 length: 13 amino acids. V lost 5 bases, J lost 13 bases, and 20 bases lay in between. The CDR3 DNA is TGTGCCAGCAGTCCCCTTAGCCAGGGGCCCCCGTACTTC. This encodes CASSPLSQGPPYF.

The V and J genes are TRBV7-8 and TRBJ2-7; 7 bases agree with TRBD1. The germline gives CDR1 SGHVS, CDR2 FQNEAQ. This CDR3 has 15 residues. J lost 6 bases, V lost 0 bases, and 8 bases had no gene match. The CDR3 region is CASSLAETRGREQYF. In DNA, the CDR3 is TGTGCCAGCAGCTTAGCGGAGACAAGGGGGCGCGAGCAGTACTTC.

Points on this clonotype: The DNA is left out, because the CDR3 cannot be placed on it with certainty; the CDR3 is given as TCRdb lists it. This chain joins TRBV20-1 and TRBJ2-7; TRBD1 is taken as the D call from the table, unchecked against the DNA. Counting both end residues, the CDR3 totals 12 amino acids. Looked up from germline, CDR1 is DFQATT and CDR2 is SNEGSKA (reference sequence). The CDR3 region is CSARVGAGAADF.

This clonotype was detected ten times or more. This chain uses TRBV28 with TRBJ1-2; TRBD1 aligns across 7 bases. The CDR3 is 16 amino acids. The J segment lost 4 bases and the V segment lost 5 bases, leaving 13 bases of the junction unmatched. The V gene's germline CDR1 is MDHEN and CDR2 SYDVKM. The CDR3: CASSQGGARGFYGYTF. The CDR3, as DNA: TGTGCCAGCAGTCAGGGGGGTGCCAGGGGATTCTATGGCTACACCTTC.